The rows below give T cell receptor beta chains drawn from one sample of a study of human T cells and chemical hapten exposure. TCRdb re-called the RACE reads with MiXCR, one entry per CDR3 protein. The data contain about 84,000 distinct CDR3 sequences, more than 9% of them singletons. Sample: whole blood, taken in connection with sensitization to the hapten diphenylcyclopropenone (DPC). The receptor source for this set is a woman aged 45 to 65 with alopecia areata. Some clones in this sample may be carry-over from other donors' samples. The CDR3 runs from the conserved cysteine through the conserved F or W. D genes are given only for firm matches. Clone size is not always given. Where it is, it says once, few, many or a class for expanded clones.

D gene | clone size | V gene | CDR3 protein
. | . | TRBV6-5 | CASSWGTEAFF
. | few | TRBV7-2 | CASSLVLQGNSPLHF
. | few | TRBV28 | CASSLARGFNQPQHF
. | . | TRBV7-7 | CASSLTPNTGELFF
TRBD2 | few | TRBV29-1 | CSVNSGRFNTQYF
TRBD1 | many | TRBV4-3 | CASSQGQAQAFF
TRBD2 | . | TRBV3-1 | CASSPEAGTTYEQYF
TRBD2 | many | TRBV6-2/TRBV6-3 | CASSYQLAGPVSYNEQFF
TRBD1 | . | TRBV20-1 | CSAESGTGLREQYF
. | few | TRBV29-1 | CSVEDHRETEAFF
. | many | TRBV5-1 | CASSGDYNSPLHF
. | many | TRBV7-9 | CASSPPSSGANVLTF
. | many | TRBV6-6 | CASTGRGSNQPQHF
TRBD1 | . | TRBV2 | CASKGTGGSTEAFF
. | . | TRBV5-1 | CASSLGIETYEQYF
TRBD1 | . | TRBV7-2 | CASSPDRGTSEQYF
TRBD2 | . | TRBV11-2 | CASSSDSGGYEQYF
TRBD1 | many | TRBV4-1 | CASSATGTGSHNEQFF
. | few | TRBV11-1 | CASSIDRTYEQYF
TRBD1 | many | TRBV2 | CASKTGGAGFRQYF
. | . | TRBV4-2 | CASSQGFRSVYEQYF
. | . | TRBV5-1 | CASSRDGYNEQFF
. | many | TRBV4-3 | CASSQSPATNEKLFF
. | few | TRBV29-1 | CSGKLPGGTDTQYF
. | many | TRBV7-2 | CASSLVVNTEAFF
. | many | TRBV6-1 | CASNRLNEKLFF
. | few | TRBV5-5 | CASSLVYRDYNYEQYF
. | many | TRBV7-2 | CASRRGTYLSTDTQYF
. | . | TRBV12-3/TRBV12-4 | CASSFTGPGGYTF
TRBD2 | . | TRBV4-1 | CASSQEYLAGGSDTQYF
. | many | TRBV14 | CASSQDRVGAGNTIYF
. | many | TRBV27 | CASSPMQGFGELFF
TRBD2 | few | TRBV12-5 | CASGSPPAGVHNEQFF
TRBD2 | few | TRBV25-1 | CASTLSGSHEQYF
. | many | TRBV12-3/TRBV12-4 | CASSFGGYGYTF
TRBD2 | many | TRBV6-1 | CASLQAGAYNEQFF
TRBD1 | few | TRBV28 | CASSFAGTGDFTDTQYF
. | many | TRBV6-1 | CASPRGDRLNTEAFF
. | few | TRBV12-3/TRBV12-4 | CASSLAMAEKLFF
TRBD2 | few | TRBV28 | CASSSSGADYNEQFF
TRBD2 | . | TRBV27 | CASRKATSGSHEQYF
. | many | TRBV7-2 | CASSLGHLLVTDTQYF
. | . | TRBV11-2 | CASSLDRLPATEAFF
TRBD2 | . | TRBV7-9 | CASSHSIAGAFRFYNEQFF
. | few | TRBV28 | CASTGRSVYEQYF
. | few | TRBV7-6 | CASSLGHRRTDTQYF
. | many | TRBV7-9 | CASSLSVGNNEQFF
TRBD2 | few | TRBV2 | CASNLGLAEADTQYF
. | few | TRBV20-1 | CSARDGGLGQFF
TRBD2 | . | TRBV5-1 | CASSFGLAGDEQFF
TRBD2 | . | TRBV20-1 | CSAMAGLAGISYNEQFF
. | . | TRBV5-1 | CASSLGLAKTTDTQYF
TRBD1 | many | TRBV4-1 | CASSQAPKQGAGANVLTF
TRBD1 | few | TRBV23-1 | CASSQVTGLPASVLTF
TRBD1 | . | TRBV5-1 | CASSHGQGFSEQYF